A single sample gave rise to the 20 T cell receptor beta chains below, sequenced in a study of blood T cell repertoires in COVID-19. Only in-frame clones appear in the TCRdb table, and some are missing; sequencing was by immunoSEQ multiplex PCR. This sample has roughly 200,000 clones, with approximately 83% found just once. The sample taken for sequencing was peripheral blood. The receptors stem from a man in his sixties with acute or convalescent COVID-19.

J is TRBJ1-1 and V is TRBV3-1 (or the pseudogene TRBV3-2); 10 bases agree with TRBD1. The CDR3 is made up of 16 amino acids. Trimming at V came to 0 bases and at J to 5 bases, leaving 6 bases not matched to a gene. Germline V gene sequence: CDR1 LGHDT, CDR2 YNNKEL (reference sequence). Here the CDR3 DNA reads TGTGCCAGCAGCCAAGATCAGACAGGGGGCAGGACTGAAGCTTTCTTT. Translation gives CASSQDQTGGRTEAFF.

CDR3 coding DNA: TGTGCCACCAGTGATGGGGGGACAGCTACTGCAACTAATGAAAAACTGTTTTTT. Its translation is CATSDGGTATATNEKLFF. The chain is built from TRBV24-1 and TRBJ1-4, with 7 nucleotides matching TRBD1. The trim removed 3 bases at V and 0 bases at J, leaving 9 bases unmatched. This CDR3 region has 18 residues. From germline, CDR1 is KGHDR and CDR2 SFDVKD.

The CDR3 region is CASSGSRRDRGRGYTF. DNA of the CDR3: TGTGCCAGCAGCGGATCCCGGAGGGACAGGGGGCGCGGCTACACCTTC. This chain uses TRBV28 with TRBJ1-2; the match to TRBD1 covers 12 bases. Trimming removed 6 bases from V and 8 bases from J; junction bases left unmatched: 13. CDR3 length: 16 amino acids. Germline V gives CDR1 MDHEN, CDR2 SYDVKM.

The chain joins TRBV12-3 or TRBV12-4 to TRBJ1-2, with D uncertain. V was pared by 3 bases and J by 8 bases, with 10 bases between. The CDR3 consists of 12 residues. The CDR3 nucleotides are TGTGCCAGCAGTTTCCAGGCGGGAGGCTACACCTTC. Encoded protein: CASSFQAGGYTF.

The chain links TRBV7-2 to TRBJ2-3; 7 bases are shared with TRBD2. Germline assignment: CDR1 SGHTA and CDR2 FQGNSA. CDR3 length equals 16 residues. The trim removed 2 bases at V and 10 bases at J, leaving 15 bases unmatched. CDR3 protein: CASSLPGGLGLKSQYF. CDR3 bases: TGTGCCAGCAGCTTACCAGGCGGACTAGGCCTCAAGTCGCAGTATTTT. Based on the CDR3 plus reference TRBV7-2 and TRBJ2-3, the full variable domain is GAGVSQSPSNKVTEKGKDVELRCDPISGHTALYWYRQSLGQGLEFLIYFQGNSAPDKSGLPSDRFSAERTGGSVSTLTIQRTQQEDSAVYLCASSLPGGLGLKSQYFGPGTRLTVL.

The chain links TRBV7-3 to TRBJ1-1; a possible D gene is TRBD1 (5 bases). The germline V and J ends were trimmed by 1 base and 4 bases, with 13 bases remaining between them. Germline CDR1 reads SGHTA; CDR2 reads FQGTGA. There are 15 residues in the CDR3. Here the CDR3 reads CASSLSGGAATEAFF. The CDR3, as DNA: TGTGCCAGCAGCTTAAGCGGAGGGGCCGCCACTGAAGCTTTCTTT.

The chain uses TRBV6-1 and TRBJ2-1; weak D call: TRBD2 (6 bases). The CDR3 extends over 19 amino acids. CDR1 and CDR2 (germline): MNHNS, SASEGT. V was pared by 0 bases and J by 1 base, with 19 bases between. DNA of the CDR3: TGTGCCAGCAGTGAAGCTTACGCGGTGGGGACTCTTTCCTACAATGAGCAGTTCTTC. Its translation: CASSEAYAVGTLSYNEQFF.

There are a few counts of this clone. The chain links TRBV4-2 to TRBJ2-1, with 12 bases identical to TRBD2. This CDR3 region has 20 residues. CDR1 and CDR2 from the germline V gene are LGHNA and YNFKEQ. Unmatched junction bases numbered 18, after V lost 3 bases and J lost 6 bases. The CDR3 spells CASSQEKTGLGLAGINEQFF. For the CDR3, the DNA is TGTGCCAGCAGCCAGGAAAAGACAGGGCTTGGACTAGCGGGAATCAATGAGCAGTTCTTC.

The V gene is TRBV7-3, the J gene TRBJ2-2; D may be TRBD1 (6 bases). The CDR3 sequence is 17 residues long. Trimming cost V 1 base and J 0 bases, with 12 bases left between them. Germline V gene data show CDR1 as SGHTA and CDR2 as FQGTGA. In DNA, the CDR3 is TGTGCCAGCAGCTTAATACGGACAGCCTCGAACACCGGGGAGCTGTTTTTT. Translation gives CASSLIRTASNTGELFF.

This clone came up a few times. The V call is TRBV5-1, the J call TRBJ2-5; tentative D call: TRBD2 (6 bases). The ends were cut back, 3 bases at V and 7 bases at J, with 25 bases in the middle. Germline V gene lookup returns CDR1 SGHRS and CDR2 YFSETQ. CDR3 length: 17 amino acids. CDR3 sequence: CASSSELAASVVGTQYF. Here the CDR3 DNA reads TGCGCCAGCAGCTCAGAATTAGCGGCCTCCGTAGTGGGGACCCAGTACTTC.

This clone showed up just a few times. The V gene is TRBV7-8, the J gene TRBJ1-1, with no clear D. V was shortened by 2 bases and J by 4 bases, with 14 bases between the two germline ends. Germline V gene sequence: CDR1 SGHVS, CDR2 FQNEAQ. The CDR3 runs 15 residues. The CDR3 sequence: CASSLRQERITEAFF. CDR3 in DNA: TGTGCCAGCAGCTTACGGCAGGAGCGGATCACTGAAGCTTTCTTT.

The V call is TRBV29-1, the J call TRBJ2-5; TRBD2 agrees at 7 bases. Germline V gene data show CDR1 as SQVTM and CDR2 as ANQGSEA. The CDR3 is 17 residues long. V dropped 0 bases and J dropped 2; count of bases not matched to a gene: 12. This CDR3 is CSVEDLGGWEGQETQYF. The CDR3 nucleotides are TGCAGCGTTGAAGATCTCGGTGGGTGGGAGGGGCAAGAGACCCAGTACTTC.

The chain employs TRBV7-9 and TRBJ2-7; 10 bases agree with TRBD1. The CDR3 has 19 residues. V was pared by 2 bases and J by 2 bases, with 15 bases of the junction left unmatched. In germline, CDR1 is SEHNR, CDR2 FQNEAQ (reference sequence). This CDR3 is CASSLSLAGQGDPAYEQYF. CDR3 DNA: TGTGCCAGCAGCTTATCCCTCGCCGGACAGGGGGACCCGGCCTACGAGCAGTACTTC.

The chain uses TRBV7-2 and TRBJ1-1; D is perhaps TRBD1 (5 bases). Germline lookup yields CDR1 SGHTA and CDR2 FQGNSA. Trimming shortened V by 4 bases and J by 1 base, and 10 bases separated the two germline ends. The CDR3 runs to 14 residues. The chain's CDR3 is CASSWRGTNTEAFF. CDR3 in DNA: TGTGCCAGCAGCTGGCGGGGCACGAACACTGAAGCTTTCTTT.

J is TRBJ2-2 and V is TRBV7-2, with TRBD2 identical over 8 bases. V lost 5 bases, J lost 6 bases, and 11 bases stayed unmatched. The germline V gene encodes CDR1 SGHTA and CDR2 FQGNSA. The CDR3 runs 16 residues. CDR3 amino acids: CASSPRLAFGAGELFF. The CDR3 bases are TGTGCCAGCAGCCCACGACTAGCGTTTGGGGCCGGGGAGCTGTTTTTT.

The DNA of the CDR3 is TGTGCCAGTACCCCTACAGGGGTAATCTACAATGAGCAGTTCTTC. Its protein product is CASTPTGVIYNEQFF. The chain employs TRBV6-5 and TRBJ2-1, with TRBD1 identical over 7 bases. V was clipped by 9 bases and J by 3 bases; unmatched bases: 11. The length of the CDR3 is 15 residues. CDR1 MNHEY and CDR2 SVGAGI come from the germline V gene.

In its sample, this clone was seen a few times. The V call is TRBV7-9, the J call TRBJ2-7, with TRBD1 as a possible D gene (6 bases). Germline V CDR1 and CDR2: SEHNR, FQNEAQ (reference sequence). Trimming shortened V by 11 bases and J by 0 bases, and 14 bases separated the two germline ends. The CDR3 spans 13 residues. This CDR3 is CAGNRDTSYEQYF. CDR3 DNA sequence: TGTGCCGGCAACCGGGACACCTCCTACGAGCAGTACTTC.

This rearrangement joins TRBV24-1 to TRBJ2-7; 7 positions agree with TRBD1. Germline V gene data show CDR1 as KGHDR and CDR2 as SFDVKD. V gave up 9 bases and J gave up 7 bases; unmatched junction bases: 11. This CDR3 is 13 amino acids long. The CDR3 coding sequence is TGTGCCACCGCCTCGACAGGGACGCGGGAGCAGTACTTC. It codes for CATASTGTREQYF.

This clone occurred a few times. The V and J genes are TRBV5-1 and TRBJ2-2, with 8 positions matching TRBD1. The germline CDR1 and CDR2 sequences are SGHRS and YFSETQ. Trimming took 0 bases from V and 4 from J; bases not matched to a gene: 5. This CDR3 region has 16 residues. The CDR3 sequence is CASSLGGQETTGELFF. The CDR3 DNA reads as TGCGCCAGCAGCTTGGGGGGACAGGAGACCACCGGGGAGCTGTTTTTT.

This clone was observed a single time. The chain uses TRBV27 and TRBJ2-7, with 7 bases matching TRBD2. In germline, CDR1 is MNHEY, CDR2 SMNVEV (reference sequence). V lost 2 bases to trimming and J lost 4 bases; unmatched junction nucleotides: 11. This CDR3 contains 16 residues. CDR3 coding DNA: TGTGCCAGCAGTTTAAGGGCTATGCGGGAGCAGTACGAGCAGTACTTC. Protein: CASSLRAMREQYEQYF.